The present TCR beta chain was sequenced within a study of blood T cell repertoires in COVID-19. How the authors handled the data: Cell counts per sample came from amplifying reference gene primers. The repertoire was sequenced with immunoSEQ multiplex PCR; TCRdb's copy has only in-frame clones and lacks some. V and J calls plus clone size are reproduced from that table; the DNA served to infer D and trimming. In the table there are under 200,000 clones, about 86% of which are singletons. The CDR3 extends over 12 amino acids. Trimming removed 7 bases from V and 6 bases from J, with 10 bases in between.

The sequence came from a man aged 18 to 29 with acute or convalescent COVID-19. J is TRBJ1-5 and V is TRBV23-1; D is unclear. TRBV23-1 is labeled an ORF, and its function is uncertain. Specimen: peripheral blood. The CDR3, as DNA: TGCGCCAGCACCCTCACCAGTCAGCCCCAGCATTTT. Its protein product is CASTLTSQPQHF.